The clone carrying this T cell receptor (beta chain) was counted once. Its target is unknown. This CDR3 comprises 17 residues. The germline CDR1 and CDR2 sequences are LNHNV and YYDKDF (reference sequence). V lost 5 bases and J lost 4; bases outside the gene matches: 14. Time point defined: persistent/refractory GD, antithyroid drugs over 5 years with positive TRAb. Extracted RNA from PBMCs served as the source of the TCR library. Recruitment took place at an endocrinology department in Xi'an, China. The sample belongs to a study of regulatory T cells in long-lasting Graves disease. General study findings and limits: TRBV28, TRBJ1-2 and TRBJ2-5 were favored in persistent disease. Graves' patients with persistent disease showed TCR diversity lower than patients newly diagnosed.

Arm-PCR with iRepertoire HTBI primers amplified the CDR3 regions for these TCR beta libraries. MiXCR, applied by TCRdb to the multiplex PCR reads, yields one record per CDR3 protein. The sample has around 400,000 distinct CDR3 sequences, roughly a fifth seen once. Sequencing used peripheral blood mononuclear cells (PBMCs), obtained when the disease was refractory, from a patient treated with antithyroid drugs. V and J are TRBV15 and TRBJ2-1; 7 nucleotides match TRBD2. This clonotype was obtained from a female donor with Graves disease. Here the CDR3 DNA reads TGTGCCACCAGCGGCAAACCACCGGGGGGACCTTACAATGAGCAGTTCTTC. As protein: CATSGKPPGGPYNEQFF.